This note documents a single T cell receptor beta chain sequence. This specimen comes from a study of brain T cells in children with intractable seizures. Some clones are missing from TCRdb's copy, which holds only in-frame ones; the method was immunoSEQ multiplex PCR. The table lists tens of thousands of clones, roughly 91% of them singletons. CDR3 length: 20 residues. The chain links TRBV21-1 to TRBJ1-5; no DNA check was done on the table's D call, TRBD1. TRBV21-1 is annotated as a pseudogene. The clonotype was recovered from a boy in the first two years of life with tuberous sclerosis and intractable seizures. The source material was peripheral blood, sampled at surgery. In DNA form, the CDR3 reads TGTGCCAGCAGCAAAGTTATGGGCAGGAACATTTTACGCGGCAATCAGCCCCAGCATTTT. This translates into CASSKVMGRNILRGNQPQHF.